The 28 T cell receptor beta chains listed next were all sequenced from one sample in a study of radiotherapy plus CTLA-4 blockade in lung cancer. Measured with immunoSEQ multiplex PCR; TCRdb has only the in-frame clones, and not every one. Of about 80,000 clones in the sample, about 80% were seen once. The sequenced sample was peripheral blood, obtained from a patient treated with radiotherapy plus ipilimumab. All receptors come from a human donor with non-small cell lung cancer who had stable disease on radiotherapy plus ipilimumab.

This clone was found a few times. V gene TRBV5-1 combines with J gene TRBJ1-5; the D gene is possibly TRBD1 (5 bases). V was clipped by 2 bases and J by 4 bases, with 13 bases between them. The CDR3 length is 15 residues. The V gene's germline CDR1 is SGHRS and CDR2 YFSETQ. In DNA, the CDR3 is TGCGCCAGCAGCTTCCCGGGGGGGGTAAATCAGCCCCAGCATTTT. Translation: CASSFPGGVNQPQHF.

V is TRBV19 and J is TRBJ2-6; D call uncertain. This CDR3 has 13 amino acids. The V and J ends lost 7 bases and 4 bases respectively, with 8 bases between them. Germline V gene sequence: CDR1 LNHDA, CDR2 SQIVND (reference sequence). In DNA form, the CDR3 reads TGTGCCAGTACCGCAACGGGGGCCAACGTCCTGACTTTC. Translation: CASTATGANVLTF.

This CDR3 is CASSDREPSTDTQYF. CDR3 nucleotides: TGCGCCAGCAGTGACCGGGAACCTAGCACAGATACGCAGTATTTT. The rearrangement joins TRBV10-1 to TRBJ2-3; TRBD2 is a possible D gene (5 bases). This CDR3 region has 15 residues. Trimming removed 3 bases at V and 0 bases at J, with 10 bases between. CDR1 and CDR2 (germline): WNHNN, SYGVQD (reference sequence).

This chain uses TRBV2 with TRBJ2-7; TRBD2 matches at 7 bases. J was trimmed by 5 bases and V by 7 bases; bases with no gene match: 14. The germline gives CDR1 SNHLY, CDR2 FYNNEI. The CDR3 consists of 15 residues. The CDR3 nucleotides read TGTGCCAGCACCCTAGGATGGGGAGGGAGTAACGAGCAGTACTTC. Its translation is CASTLGWGGSNEQYF. Looking up the rest from reference TRBV2 and TRBJ2-7 gives the full variable domain: EPEVTQTPSHQVTQMGQEVILRCVPISNHLYFYWYRQILGQKVEFLVSFYNNEISEKSEIFDDQFSVERPDGSNFTLKIRSTKLEDSAMYFCASTLGWGGSNEQYFGPGTRLTVT.

V and J are TRBV18 and TRBJ1-6; 7 nucleotides line up with TRBD1. J gave up 10 bases and V 3 bases, and 6 bases lay outside the gene matches. This CDR3 region has 14 residues. Per germline, CDR1 KGHSH and CDR2 LQKENI. This CDR3 reads CASSPTGERSPLHF. In DNA, the CDR3 is TGTGCCAGCTCACCCACAGGGGAAAGATCACCCCTCCACTTT.

The CDR3 protein is CASSQVRGGIGELFF. In DNA form, the CDR3 reads TGTGCCAGCAGCCAAGTCCGAGGGGGCATCGGGGAGCTGTTTTTT. The chain carries TRBV4-2 and TRBJ2-2, with 7 bases aligning to TRBD1. Looked up from germline, CDR1 is LGHNA and CDR2 is YNFKEQ. The CDR3 loop spans 15 amino acids. With V trimmed by 1 base and J by 7 bases, 6 bases remained unmatched.

This clone was detected only once. V is TRBV10-2 and J is TRBJ2-7; TRBD2 matches 7 bases. V lost 6 bases to trimming and J lost 3 bases; unmatched junction nucleotides: 5. Germline CDR1 reads WSHSY; CDR2 reads SAAADI. CDR3 size: 13 residues. The CDR3 loop is CASRGGRGYEQYF. In DNA, the CDR3 is TGCGCCAGCAGGGGCGGGAGAGGCTACGAGCAGTACTTC.

V gene TRBV2 combines with J gene TRBJ1-5; 9 bases fit TRBD1. Germline-derived CDR1 and CDR2 are SNHLY and FYNNEI. The CDR3 is 16 amino acids. The J segment lost 2 bases and the V segment lost 6 bases, leaving 8 bases of the junction unmatched. The CDR3 coding sequence is TGTGCCAGCAGGGGCCACAGGGGGCAGGGCAATCAGCCCCAGCATTTT. This encodes CASRGHRGQGNQPQHF.

The chain links TRBV9 to TRBJ1-2; D remains unclear. Trimming took 0 bases from V and 4 from J, leaving 7 bases between them. Germline CDR1 is SGDLS and CDR2 is YYNGEE. The CDR3 extends over 13 amino acids. The CDR3 reads CASSVEGSYGYTF. CDR3 DNA: TGTGCCAGCAGCGTAGAAGGGTCCTATGGCTACACCTTC.

V usage is TRBV21-1 and J usage is TRBJ2-7. TRBV21-1 is shown as a pseudogene. The CDR3 runs 13 residues. The CDR3 coding sequence is TGTGCCATATCTAAGGACGCTTCCTACGAGCAGTACTTC. It yields the protein CAISKDASYEQYF.

V and J are TRBV19 and TRBJ1-2, with a tentative D call TRBD1 (5 bases). Germline V CDR1 and CDR2: LNHDA, SQIVND (reference sequence). V lost 5 bases and J lost 0, with 19 bases in between. This CDR3 comprises 17 residues. CDR3 DNA: TGTGCCAGTAGTGTACAGGAGAAATACCGATCTAACTATGGCTACACCTTC. As protein: CASSVQEKYRSNYGYTF.

This clone was seen a handful of times. The chain couples TRBV10-3 to TRBJ2-7, with D perhaps given as TRBD1 or TRBD2 (5 bases each). From germline, CDR1 is ENHRY and CDR2 SYGVKD. The CDR3 has 14 residues. V was trimmed by 2 bases and J by 3 bases, leaving 11 bases between them. The CDR3 reads CAISEPGPNYEQYF. The DNA for the CDR3 is TGTGCCATCAGTGAGCCGGGACCAAACTACGAGCAGTACTTC.

The chain recombines TRBV18 with TRBJ1-1, with a tentative D call TRBD1 (5 bases). V lost 0 bases to trimming and J lost 2 bases, with 13 bases between them. The CDR3 length is 16 residues. CDR1 and CDR2 from the germline V gene are KGHSH and LQKENI. CDR3 sequence reads: CASSPPRQGKNTEAFF. CDR3 nucleotide sequence: TGTGCCAGCTCACCACCGCGGCAGGGTAAAAACACTGAAGCTTTCTTT. The full variable domain, in which reference TRBV18 and TRBJ1-1 provide the parts outside the CDR3, is NAGVMQNPRHLVRRRGQEARLRCSPMKGHSHVYWYRQLPEEGLKFMVYLQKENIIDESGMPKERFSAEFPKEGPSILRIQQVVRGDSAAYFCASSPPRQGKNTEAFFGQGTRLTVV.

The chain links TRBV28 to TRBJ1-4; D gene ambiguous. V lost 7 bases to trimming and J lost 2 bases, with 11 bases between them. Per germline, CDR1 MDHEN and CDR2 SYDVKM. The CDR3 sequence is 14 residues long. Written as DNA, the CDR3 is TGTGCCAGCACCGTGGTCGGTACTAATGAAAAACTGTTTTTT. It encodes CASTVVGTNEKLFF.

The chain links TRBV29-1 to TRBJ2-2; 10 bases are a match to TRBD2. V lost 4 bases, J lost 7 bases, and 12 bases stayed unmatched. The V gene's germline CDR1 is SQVTM and CDR2 ANQGSEA. The CDR3 sequence is 16 residues long. The CDR3 region is CSVGGLAGVPSGELFF. The CDR3 DNA reads as TGCAGCGTTGGGGGGCTAGCGGGAGTTCCCAGCGGGGAGCTGTTTTTT.

V and J are TRBV7-9 and TRBJ2-5, with D tentatively TRBD1 (5 bases). Germline V gives CDR1 SEHNR, CDR2 FQNEAQ (reference sequence). The CDR3 is made up of 15 amino acids. V lost 0 bases to trimming and J lost 1 base, with 9 bases between them. CDR3 DNA sequence: TGTGCCAGCAGCTTAGCAGGCCAGGGCCAAGAGACCCAGTACTTC. Protein sequence: CASSLAGQGQETQYF.

The chain combines TRBV18 with TRBJ1-3; D possibly corresponds to TRBD1 (5 bases). The germline gives CDR1 KGHSH, CDR2 LQKENI. V lost 5 bases, J lost 0 bases, and 8 bases lay in between. The CDR3 runs 14 residues. The CDR3 region is CASSSGASGNTIYF. Here the CDR3 DNA reads TGTGCCAGCTCATCCGGGGCCTCTGGAAACACCATATATTTT.

This clone was observed a few times. The chain combines TRBV9 with TRBJ1-3; D is unresolved. Germline loops: CDR1 SGDLS, CDR2 YYNGEE. Trimming pared 0 bases from V and 7 bases from J, leaving 5 bases between. The CDR3 runs 12 residues. The CDR3 DNA follows: TGTGCCAGCAGCGTAGGGGAGAACACCATATATTTT. This gives the protein CASSVGENTIYF.

The gene calls are TRBV7-2 and TRBJ2-2; D remains ambiguous. The V end lost 3 bases, the J end lost 4 bases, and 9 bases lay between the germline ends. Per germline, CDR1 SGHTA and CDR2 FQGNSA. This CDR3 comprises 14 residues. CDR3 residues: CASSFGPGTGELFF. For the CDR3, the DNA is TGTGCCAGCAGCTTCGGCCCGGGCACCGGGGAGCTGTTTTTT. The full variable domain, in which reference TRBV7-2 and TRBJ2-2 provide the parts outside the CDR3, is GAGVSQSPSNKVTEKGKDVELRCDPISGHTALYWYRQSLGQGLEFLIYFQGNSAPDKSGLPSDRFSAERTGGSVSTLTIQRTQQEDSAVYLCASSFGPGTGELFFGEGSRLTVL.

The gene calls are TRBV5-4 and TRBJ2-6; TRBD2 is a possible D gene (5 bases). V dropped 4 bases and J dropped 0 bases, with 14 bases sitting between them. The CDR3 spans 17 residues. The germline V gene has CDR1 SGHNT and CDR2 YYREEE (reference sequence). DNA of the CDR3: TGTGCCAGCAGCCCAGAGGGCCCTAGCTCTGGGGCCAACGTCCTGACTTTC. It codes for CASSPEGPSSGANVLTF.

The chain couples TRBV19 to TRBJ1-2, with D maybe TRBD1 (6 bases). Germline V gene sequence: CDR1 LNHDA, CDR2 SQIVND (reference sequence). There are 15 residues in the CDR3. V dropped 5 bases and J dropped 1 base, with 14 bases sitting between them. CDR3 DNA: TGTGCCAGTAGTTTTGGAGACAGGAGTAACTATGGCTACACCTTC. It yields the protein CASSFGDRSNYGYTF.

The rearrangement links TRBV10-2 to TRBJ2-7; 9 nucleotides align to TRBD1. This CDR3 contains 13 residues. V gave up 8 bases and J gave up 2 bases; unmatched junction bases: 4. Germline V CDR1 and CDR2: WSHSY, SAAADI. CDR3 protein: CASGRDRAYEQYF. CDR3 bases: TGCGCCAGCGGCCGGGACAGGGCCTACGAGCAGTACTTC.

The V gene is TRBV4-1, the J gene TRBJ2-2; D uncertain. CDR3 length equals 17 residues. The germline CDR1 and CDR2 sequences are MGHRA and YSYEKL. Trimming removed 3 bases at V and 5 bases at J, with 19 bases between. In DNA, the CDR3 is TGCGCCAGCAGCCATAGTTTGACGGGCAGAAGGACCGGGGAGCTGTTTTTT. Protein product: CASSHSLTGRRTGELFF.

J is TRBJ2-7 and V is TRBV5-1; no reliable D call. Trimming removed 0 bases at V and 2 bases at J, with 6 bases between. Germline V lookup: CDR1 SGHRS, CDR2 YFSETQ. The CDR3 is 13 amino acids. CDR3 bases: TGCGCCAGCAGCTTGGACGGACCCTACGAGCAGTACTTC. Protein: CASSLDGPYEQYF.

This chain links TRBV5-1 with TRBJ1-2; 9 bases agree with TRBD1. The V and J ends lost 4 bases and 2 bases, in that order; junction bases with no gene match: 9. Germline V gene lookup returns CDR1 SGHRS and CDR2 YFSETQ. The CDR3 is 16 residues long. CDR3 nucleotides: TGCGCCAGCAGCCCGGGGACAGGGTCGGGGAACTATGGCTACACCTTC. Residues: CASSPGTGSGNYGYTF.

This clone has just one count. CDR3 DNA: TGTGCCAGCAGCTTGCAGGGGCGGGGGACTGAAGCTTTCTTT. This gives the protein CASSLQGRGTEAFF. This chain uses TRBV5-4 with TRBJ1-1; tentatively, D is TRBD1 (6 bases). The CDR3 loop spans 14 amino acids. Germline V gene data show CDR1 as SGHNT and CDR2 as YYREEE (reference sequence). Trimming pared 1 base from V and 5 bases from J, leaving 12 bases between.

V usage is TRBV19 and J usage is TRBJ2-3; 8 nucleotides line up with TRBD1. With 7 bases clipped from V and 2 bases from J, the junction kept 14 bases outside the gene matches. Germline assignment: CDR1 LNHDA and CDR2 SQIVND (reference sequence). The length of the CDR3 is 17 residues. DNA for the CDR3: TGTGCCAGTACCTCAGGGGTGTGGACAGGGACCACAGATACGCAGTATTTT. Translated, it gives CASTSGVWTGTTDTQYF.

The chain links TRBV5-1 to TRBJ2-3; the D gene is possibly TRBD2 (7 bases). The CDR3 sequence is 16 residues long. Germline lookup yields CDR1 SGHRS and CDR2 YFSETQ. Trimming removed 3 bases from V and 2 bases from J, with 16 bases in between. The CDR3 sequence is CASSSALRGATDTQYF. CDR3 nucleotides: TGCGCCAGCAGCTCCGCTTTACGGGGGGCCACAGATACGCAGTATTTT.